The source of this T cell receptor beta chain is a study of CXCR3-negative and CXCR3-positive naive CD8 T cells (dated by TCRdb to between 2019 and 2020). Concerning the study at large: Approximately 140 million TRB reads were obtained in total, roughly 1.5 +/- 0.3 million reads per library. For the TRBV-TRBJ cluster analysis, the naive subsets came from 5 donors, while the memory cells came from 3 donors. Diversity and physicochemical repertoire analyses covered under twelve donors pooled from two independent experiments. Broader findings and caveats from the paper: TRB CDR3s from CXCR3-positive naive cells showed higher hydrophobicity (lower Kidera factor 4), lower energy, and higher strength and volume indices than CXCR3-negative naive cells. Comparably high repertoire diversity was found in both naive subsets, whereas much lower repertoire diversity was found in memory CD8+ T cells. Because surface CD5, which is linked to self-reactivity in mice, was comparable between the naive subsets, TCR interaction strength was also inferred from the physicochemical properties of TRB CDR3s. Naive CXCR3-negative and CXCR3-positive cells from the same donor showed similar TRBV-TRBJ usage, whereas memory cells showed distinct patterns. Because CXCR3 expression was partially decreased after cryopreservation, freshly isolated PBMCs were used for most assays.

Sequencing relied on a NextSeq 550. The Human TCR Profiling Kit (MiLaboratory) was used to prepare UMI-labeled 5' RACE TRB cDNA libraries. The full amount of extracted RNA was used for cDNA synthesis, and the full amount of resulting cDNA was used for PCR amplification. Libraries were prepared in parallel with an identical number of PCR cycles. Concerning the study's data processing: About 53,000 +/- 10,000 unique UMI-labeled TRB cDNA molecules per library were extracted with MIGEC and MiXCR, with at least two reads per UMI required. An average of 40,000 +/- 10,000 functional in-frame TRB CDR3 nucleotide clonotypes without stop codons was found per library. After downsampling to 5000 UMI-labeled TRB molecules per sample, diversity metrics, including normalized Shannon-Wiener and Chao1, were computed in VDJtools. VDJtools computed clonotype-size-weighted physicochemical properties of the central five CDR3 residues: interaction energy, strength, volume and Kidera factor 4. One entry per CDR3 protein sequence results from the TCRdb reprocessing of the reads, with DNA left out. TCRdb's processing, not the authors', yielded these V and J calls. This sample's table carries under 75,000 distinct CDR3 sequences. The top ten hold about 0.71% of the sample.

CDR1 and CDR2 are drawn from the germline V gene: MNHEY, SVGEGT. The CDR3 measures 14 amino acids from cysteine to phenylalanine. No DNA is given. For each CD8+ T cell subset, flow sorting was done in triplicate, and 310,000 or so cells per subset went directly into RLT lysis buffer. To keep memory contaminants out, a stringent definition of naive CD8+ T cells was applied: CD45RO-CCR7+CD27+CD95-. Standard density gradient centrifugation was used to isolate peripheral blood mononuclear cells from buffy coats. Naive CXCR3-negative and CXCR3-positive CD8+ T cells were flow-sorted on a FACSAria III. Total RNA was extracted from sorted cells using an RNeasy Mini Kit. Turning to this clonotype: Its antigen remains unidentified.

Sequencing was carried out using naive CXCR3+ CD8+ T cells from blood. The sample's cell subset or site, from its label and the paper: CD45RO-CCR7+CD27+CD95- naive CD8+ T cells expressing CXCR3 (TNR3+). This clonotype originated in a human donor in good health. Some clones in this sample may be carry-over from other donors' samples. The V gene is TRBV6-2 or TRBV6-3 and the J gene is TRBJ2-1; the TCRdb D gene call, TRBD2, has no DNA to confirm it. The CDR3 region has the sequence CASRGPTAYNEQFF.